This TCR beta chain was sequenced for a study of blood T cell repertoires in COVID-19. Overall study: Samples taken during acute and convalescent COVID-19 were collected in the United States, Italy and Spain. PBMCs, B-cell-depleted T cells, or T cells were the source of the cDNA or gDNA that made up the material.

Method: immunoSEQ multiplex PCR; TCRdb's copy keeps in-frame clones and lacks some. The data contain under 250,000 clones, 89% of them singletons. Germline V lookup: CDR1 LNHDA, CDR2 SQIVND (reference sequence). CDR3 length: 14 amino acids. Trimming took off 4 bases at V and 10 bases at J, with 17 bases between the two ends. The cohort comprised adults aged about 18 to 90 years residing in about 25 US areas. The study assigned cohorts using participant-reported clinical history. The receptor comes from a woman in her thirties with acute COVID-19. The V and J genes are TRBV19 and TRBJ2-4, with a tentative D call TRBD1 (6 bases). Material: PBMCs or T cells enriched from blood (not recorded which). The CDR3 bases are TGTGCCAGTAGTAGAAGGGACACAGAGGATATTCAGTACTTC. The encoded protein is CASSRRDTEDIQYF.